This T cell receptor (beta chain) was identified in a study of beta chain features in type 1 diabetes. Study-level points and caveats: In patients and controls equally, PCR might favor templates that are shorter.

All of the isolated RNA was reverse transcribed, so expressed TCRB transcripts were sequenced. Assay used: immunoSEQ multiplex PCR; TCRdb lists only in-frame clones, some missing. Among about 180,000 clones listed, roughly an eighth were seen once. V lost 8 bases to trimming and J lost 5 bases; unmatched junction nucleotides: 7. The CDR3 runs to 13 residues. The germline V gene encodes CDR1 SGHDT and CDR2 YYEEEE. On this clone itself: The target antigen is unknown.

Blood was collected once per donor into heparin, averaging approximately 110 mL. Researchers reported sorting CD4+ naive, central memory, regulatory and stem cell-like memory cells via CD45RO/CCR7/CD25/CD127/CD95/CD27. The source is a woman aged 18-35 years in good health. Sequenced sample: central memory CD4+ T cells from blood. V usage is TRBV5-6 and J usage is TRBJ1-5; 7 bases match TRBD1. CDR3 in amino acids: CARKTGPDQPQHF. Written as DNA, the CDR3 is TGTGCCAGGAAGACAGGGCCCGATCAGCCCCAGCATTTT.